These 10 T cell receptor beta chains originate from one sample sequenced in a study of cytomegalovirus exposure and HLA in healthy donors. Primers included in the PCR were 60 Vbeta and 13 Jbeta primers. Assay: immunoSEQ multiplex PCR; the TCRdb copy retains only in-frame clones and omits some. Counted here are about 90,000 clones, more than 60% occurring once; the ten biggest clones make up approximately 2.8%. The source material was PBMCs. The source is a young man in good health and CMV-seronegative.

The chain joins TRBV19 to TRBJ1-5; 9 nucleotides align to TRBD1. The V segment lost 9 bases and the J segment 4 bases; nucleotides outside the gene matches: 10. CDR1 and CDR2 from the germline V gene are LNHDA and SQIVND (reference sequence). This CDR3 contains 15 residues. The CDR3 nucleotides read TGTGCCAGCCGGGACCAGGACAGGGGAAATCAGCCCCAGCATTTT. This encodes CASRDQDRGNQPQHF.

The chain employs TRBV2 and TRBJ1-2; D possibly corresponds to TRBD1 (6 bases). CDR1 is SNHLY and CDR2 is FYNNEI in the germline V gene. The CDR3 is made up of 13 amino acids. Trimming cost V 6 bases and J 3 bases, with 11 bases left between them. CDR3 region: CASRRTDDYGYTF. CDR3 sequence (DNA): TGTGCCAGCAGGAGGACAGACGACTATGGCTACACCTTC.

V is TRBV2 and J is TRBJ2-5, with 7 bases fitting TRBD2. CDR3 size: 12 residues. Unmatched junction bases numbered 6, after V lost 8 bases and J lost 6 bases. CDR1 is SNHLY and CDR2 is FYNNEI in the germline V gene. The CDR3 sequence: CASGGGAQTQYF. CDR3 coding DNA: TGTGCCAGCGGGGGGGGAGCCCAGACCCAGTACTTC.

A single count supports this clone. V usage is TRBV9 and J usage is TRBJ1-2, with TRBD1 matching 7 bases. Trimming at V came to 4 bases and at J to 5 bases, leaving 8 bases not matched to a gene. There are 14 residues in the CDR3. Germline loops: CDR1 SGDLS, CDR2 YYNGEE. The CDR3 region is CASSPAGTVYGYTF. DNA of the CDR3: TGTGCCAGCAGCCCCGCCGGGACAGTTTATGGCTACACCTTC.

The chain recombines TRBV7-6 with TRBJ2-7, with 10 positions matching TRBD1. The V gene end was trimmed by 5 bases and the J gene end by 4 bases; junction bases not matched to a gene: 11. This CDR3 is 16 amino acids long. In germline, CDR1 is SGHVS, CDR2 FNYEAQ. The CDR3 is CASSARTGGDRYEQYF. The CDR3 DNA sequence: TGTGCCAGCAGCGCCCGGACAGGGGGAGATCGGTACGAGCAGTACTTC.

The J gene is TRBJ2-1, the V gene TRBV5-1, with 12 positions matching TRBD2. Germline V lookup: CDR1 SGHRS, CDR2 YFSETQ. The CDR3 spans 14 residues. V was pared by 0 bases and J by 8 bases, with 0 bases of the junction left unmatched. CDR3 sequence reads: CASSLGLAGDEQFF. The CDR3 coding sequence is TGCGCCAGCAGCTTGGGACTAGCGGGGGATGAGCAGTTCTTC.

The chain is built from TRBV5-6 and TRBJ1-5; no clear D. Germline loops: CDR1 SGHDT, CDR2 YYEEEE. CDR3 length: 14 residues. Trimming shortened V by 3 bases and J by 3 bases, and 10 bases separated the two germline ends. The CDR3 here is CASSSTVTNQPQHF. The CDR3 DNA sequence: TGTGCCAGCAGCTCCACAGTGACCAATCAGCCCCAGCATTTT.

The chain joins TRBV14 to TRBJ1-2; 7 nucleotides agree with TRBD1. V lost 2 bases to trimming and J lost 3 bases; unmatched junction nucleotides: 3. The CDR3 covers 14 residues. The germline CDR1 and CDR2 sequences are SGHDN and FVKESK. This CDR3 reads CASSQLDRDYGYTF. CDR3 sequence (DNA): TGTGCCAGCAGCCAATTAGACAGGGACTATGGCTACACCTTC.

V and J are TRBV5-6 and TRBJ1-2; D unresolved. V lost 0 bases and J 2 bases, leaving 11 bases between the germline ends. CDR3 length: 15 amino acids. Germline V gene data show CDR1 as SGHDT and CDR2 as YYEEEE. The CDR3 DNA reads TGTGCCAGCAGCTTGGGTACGCGGCAGAACTATGGCTACACCTTC. This translates into CASSLGTRQNYGYTF. The full variable domain, its missing parts supplied by reference TRBV5-6 and TRBJ1-2, is DAGVTQSPTHLIKTRGQQVTLRCSPKSGHDTVSWYQQALGQGPQFIFQYYEEEERQRGNFPDRFSGHQFPNYSSELNVNALLLGDSALYLCASSLGTRQNYGYTFGSGTRLTVV.

The chain links TRBV19 to TRBJ1-5; 9 bases are shared with TRBD1. The CDR3 extends over 15 amino acids. Germline V lookup: CDR1 LNHDA, CDR2 SQIVND (reference sequence). V shed 6 bases and J 4 bases; nucleotides not matched to a gene: 7. This CDR3 reads CASSATDRGNQPQHF. DNA for the CDR3: TGTGCCAGTAGCGCGACGGACAGGGGAAATCAGCCCCAGCATTTT.